This T cell receptor (beta chain) was found in a study of T cell responses to AZD1222 COVID-19 vaccine. A remark on this clone: What it binds is unknown.

Points from the study as a whole: Recipients of AZD1222 seropositive at baseline numbered only 5 or 6. Donors were chiefly white British, with a greater number of females, and clonal diversity was perhaps underestimated. Close to half of spike-specific TCRs reportedly recognize unmutated variant regions. Repertoire sampling was restricted to post-peak T cell response timepoints.

Sequenced by immunoSEQ multiplex PCR; TCRdb stores in-frame clones only, minus some. The sample consists of 90,000 to 150,000 clones, about nine tenths of them appearing once. The specimen comprised peripheral blood, sampled 28 days after the second AZD1222 dose. The receptor was isolated from an adult who received the AZD1222 COVID-19 vaccine.

The CDR3 region is CASSFRGRNNEKLFF. CDR3 coding DNA: TGTGCCAGCAGCTTCCGGGGGCGTAATAATGAAAAACTGTTTTTT. This chain connects TRBV3-1 (or the pseudogene TRBV3-2) to TRBJ1-4; D is perhaps TRBD1 (6 bases). V lost 5 bases, J lost 4 bases, and 14 bases lay in between. The CDR3 sequence is 15 residues long. Germline V CDR1 and CDR2: LGHDT, YNNKEL (reference sequence).